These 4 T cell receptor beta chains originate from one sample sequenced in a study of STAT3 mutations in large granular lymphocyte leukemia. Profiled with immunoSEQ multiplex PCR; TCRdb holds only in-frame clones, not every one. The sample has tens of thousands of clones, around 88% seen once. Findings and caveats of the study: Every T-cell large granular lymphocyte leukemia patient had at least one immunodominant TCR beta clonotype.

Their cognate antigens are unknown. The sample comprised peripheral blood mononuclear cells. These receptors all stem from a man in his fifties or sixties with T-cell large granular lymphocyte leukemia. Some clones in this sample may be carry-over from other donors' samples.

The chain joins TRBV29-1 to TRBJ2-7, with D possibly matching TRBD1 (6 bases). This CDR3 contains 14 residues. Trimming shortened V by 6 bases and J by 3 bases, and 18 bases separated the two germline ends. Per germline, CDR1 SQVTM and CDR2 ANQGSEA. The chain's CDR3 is CSVLTGDRNYEQYF. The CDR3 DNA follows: TGCAGCGTCCTTACCGGCGACAGGAACTACGAGCAGTACTTC.

CDR3 loop: CATSTLGGETQYF. The DNA for the CDR3 is TGTGCCACCAGCACTCTAGGAGGAGAGACCCAGTACTTC. This chain joins TRBV15 and TRBJ2-5, with D maybe TRBD2 (5 bases). CDR3 length: 13 amino acids. CDR1 is LNHNV and CDR2 is YYDKDF in the germline V gene (reference sequence). Trimming stripped 4 bases from V and 4 bases from J, with 10 bases between.

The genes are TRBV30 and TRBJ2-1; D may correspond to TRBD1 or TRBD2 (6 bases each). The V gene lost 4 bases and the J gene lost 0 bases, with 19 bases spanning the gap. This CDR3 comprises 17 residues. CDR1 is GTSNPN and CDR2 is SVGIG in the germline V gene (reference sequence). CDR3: CAWKLTGAASSYNEQFF. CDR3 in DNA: TGTGCCTGGAAACTAACGGGGGCGGCCAGCTCCTACAATGAGCAGTTCTTC.

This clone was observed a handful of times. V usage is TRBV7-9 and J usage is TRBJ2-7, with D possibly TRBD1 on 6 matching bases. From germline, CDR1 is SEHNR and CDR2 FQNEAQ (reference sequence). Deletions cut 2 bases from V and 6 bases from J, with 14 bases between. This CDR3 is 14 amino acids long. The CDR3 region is CASSLSSRGREQYF. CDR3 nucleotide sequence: TGTGCCAGCAGCTTAAGCTCCAGGGGACGCGAGCAGTACTTC.